The clone carrying this T cell receptor (beta chain) was picked up many times. Its target is unknown. CDR3 length equals 16 residues. Trimming at V came to 0 bases and at J to 6 bases, leaving 9 bases not matched to a gene. Germline V CDR1 and CDR2: SGHRS, YFSETQ. Uncontrolled infection, other autoimmune disease, pregnancy or lactation barred patients from enrollment. This specimen comes from a study of T cells in Graves' hyperthyroidism and ophthalmopathy. At the level of the study: Peripheral blood was obtained at initial diagnosis, preceding any treatment.

Using RNA transcripts as the source, TCR beta CDR3 regions were amplified. With the HTBI primer set, the TCR CDR3 went through a first round of RT-PCR. In TCRdb, the multiplex PCR reads were re-called with MiXCR into one record per CDR3 protein. The sample consists of roughly 130,000 distinct CDR3 sequences, roughly 23% of them appearing once. General study findings and limits: The model identified upcoming ophthalmopathy a median around 7.1 months ahead of onset.

The specimen sequenced was blood. The V and J genes are TRBV5-1 and TRBJ2-4; 7 nucleotides match TRBD1. The TCR sequence derives from a woman aged 50 to 65 with Graves' hyperthyroidism that later progressed to Graves' ophthalmopathy. The CDR3 reads CASSLESRDSRNIQYF. The CDR3 DNA reads as TGCGCCAGCAGCTTGGAAAGCCGGGACAGTAGAAACATTCAGTACTTC.